The 15 T cell receptor beta chains below were found in one sample sequenced in a study of identical twins. TCRdb redid the calling of the 5' RACE reads with MiXCR, one entry per CDR3 protein. The sample holds under 300,000 distinct CDR3 sequences; more than 13% are singletons and the top ten take 7% to 9.5%. The sample taken for sequencing was memory (CD45RO+) T cells sorted from blood. The source of these receptors is a woman aged 18-29 years in good health.

This clonotype was observed a handful of times. The chain couples TRBV12-3 or TRBV12-4 to TRBJ2-4; D gene ambiguous. With 5 bases removed from V and 3 bases from J, the gap between germline ends came to 8 bases. There are 13 residues in the CDR3. The CDR3: CASSPAVKNIQYF. The CDR3 nucleotides read TGTGCCAGCAGTCCAGCCGTCAAAAACATTCAGTACTTC.

The V and J genes are TRBV12-3 or TRBV12-4 and TRBJ2-2; no reliable D call. The CDR3 extends over 12 amino acids. Trimming removed 4 bases from V and 7 bases from J, with 7 bases in between. CDR3 residues: CASSYYRGELFF. CDR3 nucleotide sequence: TGTGCCAGCAGTTATTATCGCGGGGAGCTGTTTTTT.

The table lists this clonotype with many counts. This chain connects TRBV7-2 to TRBJ2-3, with D uncertain. The CDR3 is 11 amino acids. V was cut by 1 base and J by 10 bases, with 6 bases left in between. Germline V gives CDR1 SGHTA, CDR2 FQGNSA. CDR3 region: CASSLELAQYF. Here the CDR3 DNA reads TGTGCCAGCAGCTTAGAACTTGCGCAGTATTTT. Variable domain in full (rest from reference TRBV7-2 and TRBJ2-3): GAGVSQSPSNKVTEKGKDVELRCDPISGHTALYWYRQSLGQGLEFLIYFQGNSAPDKSGLPSDRFSAERTGGSVSTLTIQRTQQEDSAVYLCASSLELAQYFGPGTRLTVL.

The chain employs TRBV19 and TRBJ2-2; TRBD1 matches at 7 bases. Germline loops: CDR1 LNHDA, CDR2 SQIVND (reference sequence). CDR3 length equals 14 residues. V was pared by 6 bases and J by 4 bases, with 5 bases of the junction left unmatched. The CDR3 is CASRGQGVTGELFF. CDR3 coding DNA: TGTGCCAGTAGAGGGCAGGGGGTCACCGGGGAGCTGTTTTTT.

The chain links TRBV20-1 to TRBJ2-2; 8 positions match TRBD2. Losses at the gene ends were 4 bases for V and 4 bases for J; bases not matched to a gene: 11. This CDR3 spans 16 amino acids. Germline CDR1 and CDR2: DFQATT and SNEGSKA (reference sequence). The DNA of the CDR3 is TGCAGTGCTAAAGCCGGGACTAGGTTTAGCACCGGGGAGCTGTTTTTT. It translates to CSAKAGTRFSTGELFF.

This clonotype was detected many times. V is TRBV5-1 and J is TRBJ2-1, with D possibly TRBD2 on 6 matching bases. The CDR3 has 16 amino acids. From germline, CDR1 is SGHRS and CDR2 YFSETQ. The V end was cut by 1 base, the J end by 2 bases, with 13 bases between. The CDR3 reads CASSLIAGSTYNEQFF. CDR3 bases: TGCGCCAGCAGCTTGATTGCGGGATCCACCTACAATGAGCAGTTCTTC.

This clonotype was found many times. This chain links TRBV7-9 with TRBJ2-1; D might be TRBD2 (5 bases). Trimming shortened V by 4 bases and J by 2 bases, and 15 bases separated the two germline ends. The CDR3 loop spans 16 amino acids. Germline V gene lookup returns CDR1 SEHNR and CDR2 FQNEAQ (reference sequence). The CDR3 nucleotides read TGTGCCAGCAGCTCACCACTAGGACGGCCCTACAATGAGCAGTTCTTC. Translated, it gives CASSSPLGRPYNEQFF. Together with reference TRBV7-9 and TRBJ2-1, the CDR3 gives the full variable domain: DTGVSQNPRHKITKRGQNVTFRCDPISEHNRLYWYRQTLGQGPEFLTYFQNEAQLEKSRLLSDRFSAERPKGSFSTLEIQRTEQGDSAMYLCASSSPLGRPYNEQFFGPGTRLTVL.

This clonotype was observed at least ten times. The CDR3 spells CASSTDGTVYYEQYF. DNA for the CDR3: TGCGCCAGCAGCACGGACGGGACAGTTTACTACGAGCAGTACTTC. The rearrangement joins TRBV5-1 to TRBJ2-7; the match to TRBD1 covers 7 bases. The CDR3 length is 15 residues. Trimming at V came to 4 bases and at J to 3 bases, leaving 10 bases not matched to a gene. Germline CDR1 reads SGHRS; CDR2 reads YFSETQ. Full variable domain (remainder filled in from reference TRBV5-1 and TRBJ2-7): KAGVTQTPRYLIKTRGQQVTLSCSPISGHRSVSWYQQTPGQGLQFLFEYFSETQRNKGNFPGRFSGRQFSNSRSEMNVSTLELGDSALYLCASSTDGTVYYEQYFGPGTRLTVT.

This clonotype was counted between two and nine times. The chain recombines TRBV6-1 with TRBJ2-5, with D hard to call. With 1 base removed from V and 4 bases from J, the gap between germline ends came to 7 bases. Germline assignment: CDR1 MNHNS and CDR2 SASEGT. This CDR3 has 13 residues. The CDR3 nucleotides read TGTGCCAGCAGTGAAGGAAACGTAGAGACCCAGTACTTC. Translating it yields CASSEGNVETQYF.

The rearrangement uses TRBV12-3 or TRBV12-4 and TRBJ2-1, with D possibly matching TRBD2 (6 bases). The CDR3 covers 15 residues. The V and J ends lost 4 bases and 6 bases respectively, with 16 bases between them. The DNA for the CDR3 is TGTGCCAGCAGTTCCGGCCCCCGGGGGAGCAATGAGCAGTTCTTC. This codes for CASSSGPRGSNEQFF.

This clonotype showed up just a few times. The CDR3 DNA reads TGCAGTGCCATCGACGATGGCGAATCCGCCTACGAGCAGTACTTC. It specifies CSAIDDGESAYEQYF. The chain recombines TRBV20-1 with TRBJ2-7; unclear D gene. CDR1 is DFQATT and CDR2 is SNEGSKA in the germline V gene (reference sequence). V shed 6 bases and J shed 2 bases, with 20 bases lying between them. This CDR3 contains 15 residues.

The CDR3 DNA sequence: TGTGCCTCGTCGTTCCGGGGGGGTAGCACAGATACGCAGTATTTT. It yields the protein CASSFRGGSTDTQYF. V usage is TRBV2 and J usage is TRBJ2-3, with TRBD2 identical over 8 bases. J was trimmed by 0 bases and V by 11 bases; bases with no gene match: 10. The germline gives CDR1 SNHLY, CDR2 FYNNEI. CDR3 length equals 15 residues.

This clonotype showed up many times. The V gene is TRBV5-6, the J gene TRBJ2-1, with 8 bases aligning to TRBD2. V dropped 1 base and J dropped 7; count of bases not matched to a gene: 7. This CDR3 contains 15 residues. CDR1 is SGHDT, CDR2 YYEEEE, per germline. The CDR3 is CASSLFGGARNEQFF. CDR3 in DNA: TGTGCCAGCAGCTTGTTCGGGGGGGCTCGAAATGAGCAGTTCTTC.

In its sample, this clonotype was seen many times. This chain uses TRBV20-1 with TRBJ2-6, with a tentative D call TRBD1 (6 bases). The CDR3 runs to 14 residues. The V and J ends lost 6 bases and 0 bases respectively, with 9 bases between them. Germline V gene sequence: CDR1 DFQATT, CDR2 SNEGSKA (reference sequence). For the CDR3, the DNA is TGCAGTGCGGGGGCCATCTCTGGGGCCAACGTCCTGACTTTC. Translated, it gives CSAGAISGANVLTF.

Only a few counts were recorded for this clonotype. The CDR3, as DNA: TGTGCCAGCAGCTTGACAAGGTTGAACACTGAAGCTTTCTTT. Protein: CASSLTRLNTEAFF. The chain uses TRBV11-3 and TRBJ1-1; D call uncertain. The ends were cut back, 3 bases at V and 0 bases at J, with 8 bases in the middle. There are 14 residues in the CDR3. CDR1 and CDR2 from the germline V gene are SGHNT and YENEEA.